Each of the 15 T cell receptor beta chains below was sequenced from the same sample in a study of blood T cell repertoires in COVID-19. The protocol was immunoSEQ multiplex PCR, while the TCRdb copy is restricted to in-frame clones and leaves out a portion. In the table there are around 90,000 clones, around four fifths of which are singletons. Sequenced: peripheral blood. The origin of the receptors is a woman in her 70s with active or convalescent COVID-19.

This clone was observed a handful of times. V is TRBV29-1 and J is TRBJ1-1; 7 nucleotides align to TRBD1. Per the germline V gene, CDR1 is SQVTM and CDR2 is ANQGSEA. V lost 2 bases to trimming and J lost 5 bases; unmatched junction nucleotides: 5. The CDR3 has 13 amino acids. The CDR3 loop reads CSVERGPGTEAFF. CDR3 bases: TGCAGCGTTGAAAGGGGGCCGGGGACTGAAGCTTTCTTT.

V and J are TRBV28 and TRBJ1-4; weak D call: TRBD1 (5 bases). Germline values: CDR1 MDHEN, CDR2 SYDVKM. Trimming left V 5 bases short and J 0 bases short, with 13 bases between. CDR3 length: 16 residues. The CDR3 sequence is CASSIDQGTTNEKLFF. The CDR3 region has the DNA TGTGCCAGCAGTATAGACCAGGGTACAACTAATGAAAAACTGTTTTTT.

The chain links TRBV5-6 to TRBJ2-7; 9 bases fit TRBD2. This CDR3 has 17 amino acids. Germline loops: CDR1 SGHDT, CDR2 YYEEEE. The V and J ends lost 1 base and 0 bases, in that order; junction bases with no gene match: 8. CDR3 DNA: TGTGCCAGCAGCTTGAGAGGACTAGCGCACCGCTCCTACGAGCAGTACTTC. Translated: CASSLRGLAHRSYEQYF.

The V gene is TRBV5-8, the J gene TRBJ2-1; 8 nucleotides match TRBD2. With V trimmed by 8 bases and J by 0 bases, 7 bases remained unmatched. Germline values: CDR1 SGHTS, CDR2 YDEGEE. This CDR3 region has 15 residues. The CDR3 is CASHILAASYNEQFF. The CDR3, as DNA: TGTGCCAGTCACATACTAGCGGCCTCCTACAATGAGCAGTTCTTC.

This clone was found once. V usage is TRBV7-2 and J usage is TRBJ1-2, with 8 bases matching TRBD1. This CDR3 contains 13 residues. With 11 bases clipped from V and 8 bases from J, the junction kept 13 bases outside the gene matches. Germline V gene lookup returns CDR1 SGHTA and CDR2 FQGNSA. The CDR3 DNA is TGTGCCGGTACTTCAGGGGGCGTAAGGGGCTACACCTTC. It yields the protein CAGTSGGVRGYTF.

The sample holds one count of this clone. The J gene is TRBJ1-2, the V gene TRBV20-1, with unresolved D. With 3 bases removed from V and 6 bases from J, the gap between germline ends came to 17 bases. The CDR3 sequence is 14 residues long. CDR1 and CDR2 from the germline V gene are DFQATT and SNEGSKA (reference sequence). The CDR3 bases are TGCAGTGCTAGTGATTTGTTGGGGAGTGATGGCTACACCTTC. Its translation: CSASDLLGSDGYTF.

This chain connects TRBV5-1 to TRBJ2-3, with D possibly matching TRBD2 (6 bases). The V and J ends lost 6 bases and 3 bases respectively, with 14 bases between them. The CDR3 is made up of 14 amino acids. Germline loops: CDR1 SGHRS, CDR2 YFSETQ. CDR3 DNA sequence: TGCGCCAGCAAGGAGGGCAGTTTGACAGATACGCAGTATTTT. Its translation is CASKEGSLTDTQYF.

The chain employs TRBV19 and TRBJ1-1; TRBD1 is a possible D gene (5 bases). The V end was cut by 7 bases, the J end by 0 bases, with 9 bases between. CDR3 length: 13 amino acids. The germline gives CDR1 LNHDA, CDR2 SQIVND (reference sequence). As DNA, the CDR3 is TGTGCCAGTACCAAGACAGTGAACACTGAAGCTTTCTTT. This translates into CASTKTVNTEAFF.

V is TRBV6-6 and J is TRBJ2-3; TRBD2 agrees at 7 bases. This CDR3 comprises 15 residues. The germline V gene has CDR1 MNHNY and CDR2 SVGAGI (reference sequence). V dropped 6 bases and J dropped 0; count of bases not matched to a gene: 6. The CDR3 sequence is CASRERGRSTDTQYF. CDR3 nucleotides: TGTGCCAGCAGAGAGCGGGGACGTAGCACAGATACGCAGTATTTT.

The genes are TRBV15 and TRBJ1-3; tentative D call: TRBD1 (6 bases). Trimming pared 3 bases from V and 0 bases from J, leaving 15 bases between. Per germline, CDR1 LNHNV and CDR2 YYDKDF (reference sequence). There are 17 residues in the CDR3. The CDR3 DNA reads TGTGCCACCAGCAGGAACCCGACAGGCTCCTCTGGAAACACCATATATTTT. Translation: CATSRNPTGSSGNTIYF. Based on the CDR3 plus reference TRBV15 and TRBJ1-3, the full variable domain is DAMVIQNPRYQVTQFGKPVTLSCSQTLNHNVMYWYQQKSSQAPKLLFHYYDKDFNNEADTPDNFQSRRPNTSFCFLDIRSPGLGDTAMYLCATSRNPTGSSGNTIYFGEGSWLTVV.

The chain recombines TRBV5-1 with TRBJ1-4, with D perhaps TRBD1 (6 bases). Trimming cost V 1 base and J 8 bases, with 12 bases left between them. The CDR3 has 14 residues. Per germline, CDR1 SGHRS and CDR2 YFSETQ. In DNA form, the CDR3 reads TGCGCCAGCAGCTTGTCAGGGGTGGGGGAAAAACTGTTTTTT. Translation gives CASSLSGVGEKLFF.

V is TRBV24-1 and J is TRBJ2-5; 9 nucleotides line up with TRBD1. The CDR3 is made up of 17 amino acids. Unmatched junction bases numbered 10, after V lost 4 bases and J lost 2 bases. Germline loops: CDR1 KGHDR, CDR2 SFDVKD. The CDR3 sequence: CATSDPPGTGKQETQYF. The CDR3 DNA reads TGTGCCACCAGTGACCCTCCAGGGACAGGGAAACAAGAGACCCAGTACTTC.

The chain uses TRBV27 and TRBJ2-3; 10 nucleotides agree with TRBD1. The germline CDR1 and CDR2 sequences are MNHEY and SMNVEV (reference sequence). This CDR3 is 15 amino acids long. Trimming removed 5 bases from V and 2 bases from J; junction bases left unmatched: 4. DNA for the CDR3: TGTGCCAGCAGTCGGACAGGGGGGGACACAGATACGCAGTATTTT. This sequence encodes CASSRTGGDTDTQYF.

The rearrangement links TRBV23-1 to TRBJ2-6; 12 nucleotides align to TRBD1. TRBV23-1 counts as an open reading frame of uncertain function. Trimming at V came to 7 bases and at J to 1 base, leaving 5 bases not matched to a gene. The CDR3 is 17 residues long. CDR3 region: CASTEGQGASGANVLTF. Written as DNA, the CDR3 is TGCGCCAGCACCGAGGGACAGGGGGCTTCTGGGGCCAACGTCCTGACTTTC.

This clone was detected a few times. This chain connects TRBV18 to TRBJ1-2; D might be TRBD1 (6 bases). CDR1 and CDR2 from the germline V gene are KGHSH and LQKENI. V lost 3 bases and J lost 4, with 12 bases in between. The CDR3 consists of 14 residues. The CDR3 reads CASSPLDSVYGYTF. CDR3 sequence (DNA): TGTGCCAGCTCACCTTTGGACAGTGTCTATGGCTACACCTTC.